This T cell receptor beta chain was sequenced for a study of T cell responses to AZD1222 COVID-19 vaccine (dated by TCRdb to 2020 to 2023). Regarding the study in general: AZD1222 recipients whose second dose came at about 4 weeks and those whose second dose came at about 12 weeks were combined into one group, since spike-specific TCR depth and breadth did not differ between the two schedules. TCR sequencing covered about 230 trial participants: 207 given two doses of AZD1222 and 26 given two doses of MenACWY control vaccine. Trial participants were enrolled by age into 18-55, 56-69 and 70-plus year subgroups, with roughly 160, 29 and 62 TCR-sequenced participants respectively.

Note on this clone: This clone's antigen is unknown. No qualities accompany the bases; no much larger clone lies one base away.

This specimen's time point label, interpreted: baseline before first vaccination. Samples from vaccinated people were obtained from the UK trials COV001 and COV002, which included a single-blind randomized controlled phase 2/3 trial of AZD1222 (ChAdOx1 nCoV-19) in healthy adults. For TCRbeta chain sequencing, PBMC samples from trial participants were taken at day 0 and at day 28 after the second dose. Beyond this particular receptor, the publication reports: In the small 56-69-year group, the increase in depth fell short of significance, most likely because of low power. Because no samples from the day 14 peak response were available, repertoires could be characterized only after the peak T cell response. Most participants were white British and females outnumbered males, and the authors suggested that clonal diversity may have been underestimated. The whole spike protein was spanned by vaccine-associated CD4 TCRs, and dominant responses were seen in regions 160-218 and 743-854. Conclusions about previously exposed vaccinees are limited, since just five or six AZD1222 recipients were seropositive for SARS-CoV-2 at baseline. Spike-specific TCR breadth and depth rose significantly after two AZD1222 doses compared with day 0 and with MenACWY recipients. Reportedly, close to half of the unique spike-specific TCRs recognized epitopes lying outside the regions that are mutated in the B.1.351 and B.1.1.7 variants.

Trimmed from V: 11 bases; trimmed from J: 2 bases; junction bases lacking a gene match: 12. The CDR3 numbers 14 residues from cysteine through phenylalanine. The DNA shown is the 42-base CDR3, in frame from base 1. Via the germline V gene (reference sequence), CDR1 is LNHDA and CDR2 SQIVND. The CDR3 regions of human TCRbeta chains were analyzed by immunosequencing. The original methods were these. Repertoire TCRs were matched against a reference library of SARS-CoV-2-specific TCRs generated with the MIRA antigen-specificity platform. Breadth was defined as the fraction of unique TCRs that were SARS-CoV-2-associated. Depth was defined as the fraction of total T cells that were SARS-CoV-2-associated. Each spike-specific TCR was assigned to its reactive spike region and to a CD4 or CD8 class using the MIRA data. Log10-transformed breadth and depth values were compared by one-way ANOVA with Sidak's multiple comparisons tests. TCRdb re-hosts the immuneACCESS table, in-frame sequences only. Its copies lack some clones; in the studies checked, an unresolved V gene accounts for under half of them, and the cause for the rest is not known. The DNA gave D and trimming, while V, J and clone size come from that table. This sample lists 140,000 to 150,000 clones; roughly 92% were detected once. The ten largest account for more than 3% of the sample.

The sequence links TRBV19 to TRBJ2-7, and TRBD1 matches 7 of the central bases. The sequences come from peripheral blood, collected on day 0 of AZD1222 vaccination. The source is an adult in good health. CDR3 reads: CARTPGGTPYEQYF. In nucleotide form, the sequence is TGTGCCCGTACCCCAGGGGGAACCCCCTACGAGCAGTACTTC.